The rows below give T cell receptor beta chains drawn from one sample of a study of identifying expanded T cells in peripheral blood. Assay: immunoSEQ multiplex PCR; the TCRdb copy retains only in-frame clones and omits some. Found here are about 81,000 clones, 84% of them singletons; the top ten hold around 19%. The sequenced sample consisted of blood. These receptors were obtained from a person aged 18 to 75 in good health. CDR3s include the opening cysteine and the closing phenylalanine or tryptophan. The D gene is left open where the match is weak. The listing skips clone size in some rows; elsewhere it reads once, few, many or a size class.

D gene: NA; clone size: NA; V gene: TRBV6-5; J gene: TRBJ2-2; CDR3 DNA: TGTGCCAGCAGTTACTCGGGGACCTACACCGGGGAGCTGTTTTTT; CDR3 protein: CASSYSGTYTGELFF
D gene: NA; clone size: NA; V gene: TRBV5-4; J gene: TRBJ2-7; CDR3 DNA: TGTGCCAGCAGCTCCGGGACGATGAGGGATGAGCAGTACTTC; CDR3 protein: CASSSGTMRDEQYF
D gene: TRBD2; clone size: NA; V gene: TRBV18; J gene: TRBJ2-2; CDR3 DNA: TGTGCCAGCTCACCTAGCGGGAGGGCCGGGACCGGGGAGCTGTTTTTT; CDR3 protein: CASSPSGRAGTGELFF
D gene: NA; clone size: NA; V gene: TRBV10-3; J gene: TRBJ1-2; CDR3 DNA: TGTGCCATCAGTGAGTCGAGAGGGGGCTACACCTTC; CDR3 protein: CAISESRGGYTF
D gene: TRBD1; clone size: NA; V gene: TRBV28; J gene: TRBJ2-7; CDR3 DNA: TGTGCCAGCACCTTGCCCGGGACAGGGAGCTACGAGCAGTACTTC; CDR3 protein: CASTLPGTGSYEQYF
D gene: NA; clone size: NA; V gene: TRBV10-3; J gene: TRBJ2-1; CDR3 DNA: TGTGCCACTTTCAGGGGGGGTCTCCTCTCCCTCGCGGGGCAGTTCTTC; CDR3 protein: CATFRGGLLSLAGQFF
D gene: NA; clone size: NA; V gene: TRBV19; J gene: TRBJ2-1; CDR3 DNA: TGTGCCAGTAGTATTCTTTCCTACGGCGGGTGGGACTCCTACAATGAGCAGTTCTTC; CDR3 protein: CASSILSYGGWDSYNEQFF
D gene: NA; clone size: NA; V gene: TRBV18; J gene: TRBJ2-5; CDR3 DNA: TGTGCCAGCTCACCTATCCAAGAGACCCAGTACTTC; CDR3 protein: CASSPIQETQYF
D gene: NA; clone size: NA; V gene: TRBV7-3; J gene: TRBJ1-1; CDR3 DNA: TGTGCCAGCAGCTTAAGTCCAGGGAACACTGAAGCTTTCTTT; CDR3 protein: CASSLSPGNTEAFF
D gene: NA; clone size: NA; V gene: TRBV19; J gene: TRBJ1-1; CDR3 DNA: TGTGCCAGTAGATGGGGGCGGGACACTGAAGCTTTCTTT; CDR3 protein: CASRWGRDTEAFF
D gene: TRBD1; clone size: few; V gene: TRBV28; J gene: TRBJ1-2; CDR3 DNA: TGTGCCAGCAGTTTAGAGGGGGCATCAGCTAACTATGGCTACACCTTC; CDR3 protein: CASSLEGASANYGYTF
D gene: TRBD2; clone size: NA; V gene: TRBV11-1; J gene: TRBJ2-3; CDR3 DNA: TGTGCCAGCAGCTTACAGGGAGGGATAGCAGATACGCAGTATTTT; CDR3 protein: CASSLQGGIADTQYF
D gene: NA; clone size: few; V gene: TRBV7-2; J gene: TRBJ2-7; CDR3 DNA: TGTGCCAGCAGCTTAGCAGGTAGTAGTTCCTACGAGCAGTACTTC; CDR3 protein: CASSLAGSSSYEQYF
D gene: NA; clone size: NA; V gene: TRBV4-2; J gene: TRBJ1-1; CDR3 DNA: TGTGCCAGCAGCCAAGGAGTCTACGGGGCTTTCTTT; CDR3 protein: CASSQGVYGAFF
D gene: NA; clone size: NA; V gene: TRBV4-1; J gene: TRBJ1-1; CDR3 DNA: TGCGCCAGCAGCCAAGTTCCGAGGTTCCCCGGAGCTTTCTTT; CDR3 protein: CASSQVPRFPGAFF
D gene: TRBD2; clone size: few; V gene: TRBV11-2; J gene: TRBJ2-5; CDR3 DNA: TGTGCCAGCCACCTGGCCCTAGCGGGAAGCCAAGAGACCCAGTACTTC; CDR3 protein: CASHLALAGSQETQYF
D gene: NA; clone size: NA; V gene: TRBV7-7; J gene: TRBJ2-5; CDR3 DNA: TGTGCTAGCAGCTTAGAAGCGGGGACCCAGTACTTC; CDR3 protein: CASSLEAGTQYF
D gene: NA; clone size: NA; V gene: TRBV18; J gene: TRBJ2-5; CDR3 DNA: TGTGCCAGCTCAGCGACGGGGCCAGGACTAGAGACCCAGTACTTC; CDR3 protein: CASSATGPGLETQYF
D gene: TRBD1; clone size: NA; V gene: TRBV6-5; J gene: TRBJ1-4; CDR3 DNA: TGTGCCAGCAGCCTACAGGGGGAAAAACTGTTTTTT; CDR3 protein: CASSLQGEKLFF
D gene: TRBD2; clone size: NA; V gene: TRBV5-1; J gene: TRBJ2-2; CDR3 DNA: TGCGCCAGCTGGCCCGGCGCTAGCGGGAGAGGGACCGGGGAGCTGTTTTTT; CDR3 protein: CASWPGASGRGTGELFF
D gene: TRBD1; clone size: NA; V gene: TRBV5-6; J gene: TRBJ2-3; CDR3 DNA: TGTGCCAGCAGCTTGGGGACAGGGGCGGCAGATACGCAGTATTTT; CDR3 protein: CASSLGTGAADTQYF
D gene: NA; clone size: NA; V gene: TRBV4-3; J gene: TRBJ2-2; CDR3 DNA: TGCGCCAGCAGCCAAGAATTGTACTCTTCCTCGAACACCGGGGAGCTGTTTTTT; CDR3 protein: CASSQELYSSSNTGELFF
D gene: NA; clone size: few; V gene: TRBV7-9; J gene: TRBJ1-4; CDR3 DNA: TGTGCCAGCAGCTTAGTTGTCGCTAATGAAAAACTGTTTTTT; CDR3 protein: CASSLVVANEKLFF
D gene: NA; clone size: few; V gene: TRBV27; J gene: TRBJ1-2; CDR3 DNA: TGTGCCAGCAGTTCCCCGGGCCAAGATCAATATGGCTACACCTTC; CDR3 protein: CASSSPGQDQYGYTF
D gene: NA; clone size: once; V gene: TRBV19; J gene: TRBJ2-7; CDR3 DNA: TGTGCCAGTAGTGGGACGTTCAGCTCCTACGAGCAGTACTTC; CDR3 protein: CASSGTFSSYEQYF
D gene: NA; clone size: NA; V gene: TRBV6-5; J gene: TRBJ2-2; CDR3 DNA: TGTGCCAGCTGTCTAGGTACGAACACCGGGGAGCTGTTTTTT; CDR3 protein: CASCLGTNTGELFF
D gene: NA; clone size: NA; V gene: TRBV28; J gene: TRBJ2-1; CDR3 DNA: TGTGCCAGCAGTTTAAGTGGAGGGCAGTTCTTC; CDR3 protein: CASSLSGGQFF
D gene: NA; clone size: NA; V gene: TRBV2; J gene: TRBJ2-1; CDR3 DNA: TGTGCCAGCAGTGAAGCCGTCCACAGTTCCTACAATGAGCAGTTCTTC; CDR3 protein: CASSEAVHSSYNEQFF
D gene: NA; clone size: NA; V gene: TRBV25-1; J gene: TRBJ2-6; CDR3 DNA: TGTGCCAGCAGCCCCCCCAGGGCCGGGGCCAACGTCCTGACTTTC; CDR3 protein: CASSPPRAGANVLTF
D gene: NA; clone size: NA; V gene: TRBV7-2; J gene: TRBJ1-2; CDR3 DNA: TGTGCCAGCAGCTTAGCGGGTGTGTATGGCTACACCTTC; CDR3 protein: CASSLAGVYGYTF
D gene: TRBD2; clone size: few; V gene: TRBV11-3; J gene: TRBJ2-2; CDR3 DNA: TGTGCCAGCAGCCCTAGCGGGTTCAACACCGGGGAGCTGTTTTTT; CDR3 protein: CASSPSGFNTGELFF
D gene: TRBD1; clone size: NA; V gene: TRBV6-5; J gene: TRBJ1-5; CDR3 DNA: TGTGCCAGCAGGAGGACAGGGAGCAATCAGCCCCAGCATTTT; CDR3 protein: CASRRTGSNQPQHF
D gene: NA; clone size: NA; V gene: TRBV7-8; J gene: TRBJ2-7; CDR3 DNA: TGTGCCAGCAGCTTAGGGGTTTCGTGGGAAAGGCCCTACGAGCAGTACTTC; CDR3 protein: CASSLGVSWERPYEQYF
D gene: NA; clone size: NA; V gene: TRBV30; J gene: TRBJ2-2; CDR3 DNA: TGTGCCTGGAGTAGTACAAACACCGGGGAGCTGTTTTTT; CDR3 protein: CAWSSTNTGELFF
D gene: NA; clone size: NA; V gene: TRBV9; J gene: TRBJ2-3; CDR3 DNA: TGTGCCAGCAGCGTAGACCTTGGGGCCGATACGCAGTATTTT; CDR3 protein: CASSVDLGADTQYF
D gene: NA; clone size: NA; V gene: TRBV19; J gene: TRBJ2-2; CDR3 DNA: TGTGCCAGTAGTTCGTTAGGGGGCGGGGAGCTGTTTTTT; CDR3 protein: CASSSLGGGELFF
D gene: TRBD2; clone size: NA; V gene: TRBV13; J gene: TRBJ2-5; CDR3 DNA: TGTGCCAGCAGCCCAAGAGCGGGAGGGGACCAAGAGACCCAGTACTTC; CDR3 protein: CASSPRAGGDQETQYF
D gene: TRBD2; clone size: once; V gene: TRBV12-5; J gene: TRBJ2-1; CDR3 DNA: TGTGCTAGTGGTTTGGTGGTAGCGGGAGGTCAAATCAAGCAGTTCTTC; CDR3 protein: CASGLVVAGGQIKQFF
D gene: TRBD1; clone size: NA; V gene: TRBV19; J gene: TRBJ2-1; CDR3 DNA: TGTGCCAGTAGGACCTCCGGGACAGGATACAATGAGCAGTTCTTC; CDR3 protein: CASRTSGTGYNEQFF
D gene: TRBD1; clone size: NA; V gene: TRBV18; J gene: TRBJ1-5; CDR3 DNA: TGTGCCAGCTCACCTGTACAGGGGAACGGGGGCCAGCCCCAGCATTTT; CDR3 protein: CASSPVQGNGGQPQHF
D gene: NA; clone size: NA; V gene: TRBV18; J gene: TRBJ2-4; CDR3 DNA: TGTGCCAGCTCACCACCGGGAGACCTTGCGAACATTCAGTACTTC; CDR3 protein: CASSPPGDLANIQYF
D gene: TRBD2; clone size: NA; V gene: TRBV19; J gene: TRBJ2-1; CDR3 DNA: TGTGCCAGTAATCCCGGACTAGAGGGCAATGAGCAGTTCTTC; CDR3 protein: CASNPGLEGNEQFF
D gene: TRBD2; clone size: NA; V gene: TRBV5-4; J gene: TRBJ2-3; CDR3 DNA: TGTGCCAGCAGCTCCCCCGGAGGTAGCGGGATAAGATGGGGCACAGATACGCAGTATTTT; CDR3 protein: CASSSPGGSGIRWGTDTQYF
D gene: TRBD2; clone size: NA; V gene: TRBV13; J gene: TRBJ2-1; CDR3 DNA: TGTGCCAGCAGCTTGAGAATAGCGGGAGACTACAATGAGCAGTTCTTC; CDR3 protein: CASSLRIAGDYNEQFF
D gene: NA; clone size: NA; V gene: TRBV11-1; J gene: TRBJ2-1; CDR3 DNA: TGTGCCAGCAGCGTGGGAAGTTACAATGAGCAGTTCTTC; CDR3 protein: CASSVGSYNEQFF
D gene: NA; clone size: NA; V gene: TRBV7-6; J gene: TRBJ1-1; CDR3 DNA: TGTGCCAGCAGCTTAGGACAGGCGAACACTGAAGCTTTCTTT; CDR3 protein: CASSLGQANTEAFF
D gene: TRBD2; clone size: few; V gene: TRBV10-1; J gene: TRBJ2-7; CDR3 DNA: TGCGCCAGCAGCGCCGGGACTAGCGGGAGGTTCTACGAGCAGTACTTC; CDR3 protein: CASSAGTSGRFYEQYF
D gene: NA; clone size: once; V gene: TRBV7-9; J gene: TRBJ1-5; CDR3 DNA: TGTGCCAGCAGCTTAGACCTCGGGGACAGCAATCAGCCCCAGCATTTT; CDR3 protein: CASSLDLGDSNQPQHF
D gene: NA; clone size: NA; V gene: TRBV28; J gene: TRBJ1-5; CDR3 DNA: TGTGCCAGCAGTTTATCCGGCCCAGGCAATCAGCCCCAGCATTTT; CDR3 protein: CASSLSGPGNQPQHF
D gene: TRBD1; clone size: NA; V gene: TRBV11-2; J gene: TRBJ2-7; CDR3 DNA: TGTGCCAGCAGCCCCGGGACAGGGGAGGCCTACGAGCAGTACTTC; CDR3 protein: CASSPGTGEAYEQYF
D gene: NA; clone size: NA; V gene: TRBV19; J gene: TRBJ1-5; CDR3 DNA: TGTGCCAGTAGTCCCCGGACAGCCCCTTTAGCCGATCAGCCCCAGCATTTT; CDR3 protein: CASSPRTAPLADQPQHF